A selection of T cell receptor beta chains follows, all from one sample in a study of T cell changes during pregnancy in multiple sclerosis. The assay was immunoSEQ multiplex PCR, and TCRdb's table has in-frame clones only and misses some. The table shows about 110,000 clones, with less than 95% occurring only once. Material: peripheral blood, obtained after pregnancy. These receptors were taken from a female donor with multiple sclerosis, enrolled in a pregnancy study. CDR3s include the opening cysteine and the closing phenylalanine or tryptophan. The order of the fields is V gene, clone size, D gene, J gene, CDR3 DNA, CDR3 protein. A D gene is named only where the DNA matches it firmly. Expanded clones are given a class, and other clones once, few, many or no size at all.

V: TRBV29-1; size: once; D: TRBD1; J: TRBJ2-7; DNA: TGCAGCGTTGCGATACAGGGGGTGCAGTACTTC; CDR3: CSVAIQGVQYF
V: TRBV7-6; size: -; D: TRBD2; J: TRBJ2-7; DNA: TGTGCCAGCAGCTTCGGGGCCCGGGGGGGGCCCTCCTACGAGCAGTACTTC; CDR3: CASSFGARGGPSYEQYF
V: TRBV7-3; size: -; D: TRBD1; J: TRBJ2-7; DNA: TGTGCCAGCAGTTTGACAGGGGGCCTGGACGAGCAGTACTTC; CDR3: CASSLTGGLDEQYF
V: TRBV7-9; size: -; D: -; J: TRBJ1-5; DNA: TGTGCCAGCAGCTTAGGGGAGAGCAATCAGCCCCAGCATTTT; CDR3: CASSLGESNQPQHF
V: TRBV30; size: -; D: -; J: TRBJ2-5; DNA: TGTGCCTGGAGTGTCGGGGAGACCCAGTACTTC; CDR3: CAWSVGETQYF
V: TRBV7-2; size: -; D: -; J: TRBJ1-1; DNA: TGTGCCAGCAGCTTAGTGTCAGGGCGGAACACTGAAGCTTTCTTT; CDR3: CASSLVSGRNTEAFF
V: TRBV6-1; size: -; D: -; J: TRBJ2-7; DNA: TGTGCCAGCAGTCTGACACCTTACGAGCAGTACTTC; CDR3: CASSLTPYEQYF
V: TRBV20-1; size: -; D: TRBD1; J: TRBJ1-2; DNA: TGCAGTGCTCAACCCCAGGGGGCCGACACCTTC; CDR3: CSAQPQGADTF
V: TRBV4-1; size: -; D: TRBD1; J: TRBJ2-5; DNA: TGCGCCAGCAGGCCCGGGACAGGAGCAACCCCGCTCCAAGAGACCCAGTACTTC; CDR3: CASRPGTGATPLQETQYF
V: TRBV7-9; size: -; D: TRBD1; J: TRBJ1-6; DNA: TGTGCCAGCAGCTCTTCCGGACAGGGGGATTTGTCACCCCTCCACTTT; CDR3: CASSSSGQGDLSPLHF
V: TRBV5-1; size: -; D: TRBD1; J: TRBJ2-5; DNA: TGCGCCAGCAGCGTTGGGGACAGGGCCTCAGAGACCCAGTACTTC; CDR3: CASSVGDRASETQYF
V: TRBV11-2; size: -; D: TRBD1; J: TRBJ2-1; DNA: TGTGCCAGCAGCGCATACAGGGGGCCGATCCCCAATGAGCAGTTCTTC; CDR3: CASSAYRGPIPNEQFF
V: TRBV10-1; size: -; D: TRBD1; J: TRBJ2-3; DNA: TGCGCCAGCAGTCGGGACAGGGGGAACTCTTCTAGCACAGATACGCAGTATTTT; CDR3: CASSRDRGNSSSTDTQYF
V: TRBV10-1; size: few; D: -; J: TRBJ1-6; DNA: TGCGCCAGGAGAGGTTCACCCCTCCACTTT; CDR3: CARRGSPLHF
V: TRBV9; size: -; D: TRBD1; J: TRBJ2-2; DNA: TGTGCCAGCAGCATCGGACAGGGGACCACCGGGGAGCTGTTTTTT; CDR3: CASSIGQGTTGELFF
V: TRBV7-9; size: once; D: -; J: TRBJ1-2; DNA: TGTGCCAGCAGCTTGGGCCGGGAGGGGCCAAATGGCTACACCTTC; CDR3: CASSLGREGPNGYTF
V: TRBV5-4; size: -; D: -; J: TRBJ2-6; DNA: TGTGCCAGCAGCTTGGCCTGGAGGTCTGGGGCCAACGTCCTGACTTTC; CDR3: CASSLAWRSGANVLTF
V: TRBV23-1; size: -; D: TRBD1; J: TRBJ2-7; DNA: TGCGCCAGCAGTCTCCCCTCGGACAGGGACCTCTCCTACGAGCAGTACTTC; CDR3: CASSLPSDRDLSYEQYF
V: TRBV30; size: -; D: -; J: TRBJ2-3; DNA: TGTGCCTGGACAAGCAGAGGAGATACGCAGTATTTT; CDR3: CAWTSRGDTQYF
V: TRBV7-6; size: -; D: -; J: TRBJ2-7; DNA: TGTGCCAGCAGCTTAGAATTCGGCGAGCAGTACTTC; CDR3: CASSLEFGEQYF
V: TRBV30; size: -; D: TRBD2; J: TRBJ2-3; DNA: TGTGCCTGGTCCCGACTAGCGGGATCCACAGATACGCAGTATTTT; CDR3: CAWSRLAGSTDTQYF
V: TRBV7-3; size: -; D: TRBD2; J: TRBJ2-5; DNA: TGTGCCAGCAGCTTAGGAGGGCGGGAGGGAGAGACCCAGTACTTC; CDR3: CASSLGGREGETQYF
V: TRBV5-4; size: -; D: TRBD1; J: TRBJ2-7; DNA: TGTGCCAGCAGCCCGAAGACAGGGAACGAGCAGTACTTC; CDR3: CASSPKTGNEQYF
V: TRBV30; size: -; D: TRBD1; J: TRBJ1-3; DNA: TGTGCCTGGGGACAGGGGATCGCTGGAAACACCATATATTTT; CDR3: CAWGQGIAGNTIYF
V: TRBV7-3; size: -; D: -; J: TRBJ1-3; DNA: TGTGCCAGCAGCGATAGTGGAAACACCATATATTTT; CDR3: CASSDSGNTIYF
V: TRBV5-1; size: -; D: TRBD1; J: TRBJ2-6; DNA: TGCGCCAGCAGCTTCTCTCCGGGACAGGGGGCGGCCGGGGCCAACGTCCTGACTTTC; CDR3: CASSFSPGQGAAGANVLTF
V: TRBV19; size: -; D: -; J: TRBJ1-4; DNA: TGTGCCAGTAGTATGCTGCGGTCGGGGGATGAAAAACTGTTTTTT; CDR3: CASSMLRSGDEKLFF
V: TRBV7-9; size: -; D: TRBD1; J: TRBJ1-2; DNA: TGTGCCAGCAGCCCCACCACAGGGGGTGGCTACACCTTC; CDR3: CASSPTTGGGYTF
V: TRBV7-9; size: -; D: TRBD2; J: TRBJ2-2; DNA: TGTGCCAGCAGACGGGCTAGCGGGGTAATTTCCGGGGAGCTGTTTTTT; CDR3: CASRRASGVISGELFF
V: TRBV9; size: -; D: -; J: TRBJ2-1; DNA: TGTGCCAGCAGCTTAGCCCTGTTCAATGAGCAGTTCTTC; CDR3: CASSLALFNEQFF
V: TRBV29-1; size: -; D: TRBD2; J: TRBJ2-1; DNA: TGCAGCGTTGAGGGCGGGAGCCTTGAGCAGTTCTTC; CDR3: CSVEGGSLEQFF
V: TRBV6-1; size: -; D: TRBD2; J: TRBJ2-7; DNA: TGTGCCAGCAGGCTGACTAGCGGGAGTCACGAGCAGTACTTC; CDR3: CASRLTSGSHEQYF
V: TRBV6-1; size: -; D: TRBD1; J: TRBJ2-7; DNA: TGTGCCAGCACCCGGGACAGTGCCTACGAGCAGTACTTC; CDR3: CASTRDSAYEQYF
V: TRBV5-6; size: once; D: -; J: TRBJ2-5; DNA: TGTGCCAGCAGCTTGGGTGCCAGGGGAGAGACCCAGTACTTC; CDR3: CASSLGARGETQYF
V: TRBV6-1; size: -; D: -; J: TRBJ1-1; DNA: TGTGCCAGCACATACAAGGGGGTGAACACTGAAGCTTTCTTT; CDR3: CASTYKGVNTEAFF
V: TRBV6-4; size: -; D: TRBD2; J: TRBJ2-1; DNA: TGTGCCAGCAGTGACTCTGGGACTAGCGGTGGTTACAATGAGCAGTTCTTC; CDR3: CASSDSGTSGGYNEQFF
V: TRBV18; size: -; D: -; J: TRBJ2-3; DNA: TGTGCCAGCTCACCCGGACTCGGAACTAGCACAGATACGCAGTATTTT; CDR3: CASSPGLGTSTDTQYF
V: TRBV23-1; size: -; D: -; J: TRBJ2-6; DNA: TGCGCCCCCTTGGGGGCAGGGACCTCCTCTGGGGCCAACGTCCTGACTTTC; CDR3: CAPLGAGTSSGANVLTF
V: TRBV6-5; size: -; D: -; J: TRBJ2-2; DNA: TGTGCCAGCAGCCGCCAACTAGTGTCCACCGGGGAGCTGTTTTTT; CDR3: CASSRQLVSTGELFF
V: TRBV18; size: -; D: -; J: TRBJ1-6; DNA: TGTGCCAGCTCACCCCTTGACAGGAATTCACCCCTCCACTTT; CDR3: CASSPLDRNSPLHF
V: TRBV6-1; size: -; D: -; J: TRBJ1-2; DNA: TGTGCCAACCAAGGAGGTGGCTACACCTTC; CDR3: CANQGGGYTF
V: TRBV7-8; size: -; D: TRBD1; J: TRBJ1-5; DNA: TGTGCCAGCAGCTCGGACAGGGCTAAAAATCAGCCCCAGCATTTT; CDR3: CASSSDRAKNQPQHF
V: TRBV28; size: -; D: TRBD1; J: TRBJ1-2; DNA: TGTGCCAGCAGAGACACCGGGACAGGGATTTATAGCGGCTACACCTTC; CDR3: CASRDTGTGIYSGYTF
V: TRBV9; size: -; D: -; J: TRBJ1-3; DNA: TGTGCCAGCACCGAGGGCCGCCCTGGAAACACCATATATTTT; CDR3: CASTEGRPGNTIYF
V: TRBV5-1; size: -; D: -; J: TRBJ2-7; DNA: TGCGCCAGCAGCTTGGCCCCGACCTCCAGGGATGGGTCCTGGGCCTACGAGCAGTACTTC; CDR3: CASSLAPTSRDGSWAYEQYF
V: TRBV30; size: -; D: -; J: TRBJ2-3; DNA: TGTGCCTGGAGTTCCGGACTGAGAAGCACAGATACGCAGTATTTT; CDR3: CAWSSGLRSTDTQYF
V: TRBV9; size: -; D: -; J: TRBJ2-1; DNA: TGTGCCAGCAGCGCGCCCCTTTCAGGATATGAGCAGTTCTTC; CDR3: CASSAPLSGYEQFF
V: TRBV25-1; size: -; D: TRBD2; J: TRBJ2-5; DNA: TGTGCCAGCAGTGAATATACGGTGGGAGGGGAGACCCAGTACTTC; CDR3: CASSEYTVGGETQYF
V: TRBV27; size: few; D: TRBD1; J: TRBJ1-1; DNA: TGTGCCAGCAGTTTTAGACAGGGAGCTGAAGCTTTCTTT; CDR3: CASSFRQGAEAFF
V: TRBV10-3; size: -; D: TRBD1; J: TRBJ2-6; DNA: TGTGCCATCAGGGACAGGGTATCTGGGGCCAACGTCCTGACTTTC; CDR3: CAIRDRVSGANVLTF
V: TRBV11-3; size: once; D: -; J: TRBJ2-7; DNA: TGTGCCAGCAGCTCCGCCTTCAGGGGAATGCCGTTTAGAAGGTCCTACGAGCAGTACTTC; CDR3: CASSSAFRGMPFRRSYEQYF
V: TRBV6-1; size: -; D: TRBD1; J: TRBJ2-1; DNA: TGTGCCAGCAGCCAAGGGGGCCAGAGAGTCAATGAGCAGTTCTTC; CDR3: CASSQGGQRVNEQFF